Below, 27 T cell receptor beta chains from the same sample are listed, as sequenced in a study of blood T cell repertoires in COVID-19. This table comes from immunoSEQ multiplex PCR, and its TCRdb copy is limited to in-frame clones, with some not included. The sample includes over 200,000 clones, 88% of them seen just once. The sequenced sample consisted of peripheral blood. The origin of the receptors is a woman aged 55 to 70 with acute or convalescent COVID-19.

V usage is TRBV23-1 and J usage is TRBJ2-7, with 7 bases matching TRBD1. TRBV23-1 is an ORF, with its function uncertain. Trimming cost V 0 bases and J 2 bases; bases outside gene matches: 4. The CDR3 runs to 15 residues. The CDR3 region is CASSQSDRSAYEQYF. CDR3 nucleotide sequence: TGCGCCAGCAGTCAATCGGACAGGAGCGCCTACGAGCAGTACTTC.

This clone was picked up a small number of times. Other nucleotide sequences from this sample produce the same CDR3. The chain joins TRBV30 to TRBJ1-2, with D possibly TRBD1 on 6 matching bases. The CDR3 spans 14 residues. The V gene lost 0 bases and the J gene lost 2 bases, with 10 bases spanning the gap. In germline, CDR1 is GTSNPN, CDR2 SVGIG (reference sequence). CDR3 DNA: TGTGCCTGGAGTGTATCTGGGGGCAACTATGGCTACACCTTC. Translating it yields CAWSVSGGNYGYTF.

The V gene is TRBV19, the J gene TRBJ1-1; no definite D call. The V and J ends lost 2 bases and 1 base respectively, with 5 bases between them. The CDR3 is 13 residues long. Germline-derived CDR1 and CDR2 are LNHDA and SQIVND (reference sequence). CDR3 region: CASSISQNTEAFF. CDR3 in DNA: TGTGCCAGTAGTATATCACAGAACACTGAAGCTTTCTTT.

The chain employs TRBV3-1 (or the pseudogene TRBV3-2) and TRBJ1-3; weak D call: TRBD1 (6 bases). The germline V and J ends were trimmed by 2 bases and 4 bases, with 18 bases remaining between them. The CDR3 spans 17 residues. Germline values: CDR1 LGHDT, CDR2 YNNKEL (reference sequence). The CDR3 is CASSQSMGGRSGNTIYF. The DNA of the CDR3 is TGTGCCAGCAGCCAAAGTATGGGGGGGCGGTCAGGAAACACCATATATTTT.

The CDR3 DNA sequence: TGTGCCAGCAGCACGGCAGGGACTAGCGGGACAAATACGCAGTATTTT. It translates to CASSTAGTSGTNTQYF. V usage is TRBV4-2 and J usage is TRBJ2-3, with 13 nucleotides matching TRBD2. From germline, CDR1 is LGHNA and CDR2 YNFKEQ. The length of the CDR3 is 16 residues. J gave up 7 bases and V 5 bases, and 9 bases lay outside the gene matches.

The CDR3 is CASRPGTVEYGYTF. The CDR3 nucleotides are TGTGCCAGCAGGCCAGGGACAGTCGAATATGGCTACACCTTC. V usage is TRBV7-9 and J usage is TRBJ1-2, with 7 bases identical to TRBD1. The CDR3 has 14 amino acids. The germline CDR1 and CDR2 sequences are SEHNR and FQNEAQ (reference sequence). Trimming removed 6 bases from V and 5 bases from J; junction bases left unmatched: 9. The whole variable domain, remainder taken from reference TRBV7-9 and TRBJ1-2, is DTGVSQNPRHKITKRGQNVTFRCDPISEHNRLYWYRQTLGQGPEFLTYFQNEAQLEKSRLLSDRFSAERPKGSFSTLEIQRTEQGDSAMYLCASRPGTVEYGYTFGSGTRLTVV.

The chain is built from TRBV19 and TRBJ1-5; TRBD1 aligns across 9 bases. The V and J ends lost 4 bases and 6 bases, in that order; junction bases with no gene match: 10. Germline V lookup: CDR1 LNHDA, CDR2 SQIVND (reference sequence). This CDR3 has 16 amino acids. Here the CDR3 reads CASSTQGQGSGQPQHF. CDR3 DNA: TGTGCCAGTAGTACCCAAGGACAGGGGTCCGGTCAGCCCCAGCATTTT.

This sequence joins TRBV7-2 and TRBJ1-5, with 7 bases matching TRBD1. Germline loops: CDR1 SGHTA, CDR2 FQGNSA. Trimming took 5 bases from V and 5 from J; bases not matched to a gene: 12. This CDR3 has 16 residues. The DNA for the CDR3 is TGTGCCAGCAGCCCCTCGACAGGGTGGGGAGATCAGCCCCAGCATTTT. Its translation is CASSPSTGWGDQPQHF.

The CDR3 nucleotides are TGTGCCAGCAGTGAAGTGCTAGCTACTCGTAATGAGCAGTTCTTC. This translates into CASSEVLATRNEQFF. This chain uses TRBV2 with TRBJ2-1, with D possibly matching TRBD2 (5 bases). The CDR3 runs 15 residues. Per the germline V gene, CDR1 is SNHLY and CDR2 is FYNNEI. V lost 1 base and J 7 bases, leaving 14 bases between the germline ends.

This chain uses TRBV20-1 with TRBJ1-2; D gene ambiguous. Between the trimmed V and J ends, which lost 3 bases and 0 bases, there was a span of 8 bases. Germline V gene data show CDR1 as DFQATT and CDR2 as SNEGSKA (reference sequence). The CDR3 covers 13 residues. CDR3 sequence reads: CSASGGTNYGYTF. The CDR3 DNA sequence: TGCAGTGCTAGTGGAGGAACTAACTATGGCTACACCTTC.

This clone was recorded once. Here the CDR3 reads CASSLVTGVIYEQYF. In nucleotides, the CDR3 is TGTGCCAGCAGTTTAGTGACAGGGGTTATCTACGAGCAGTACTTC. The V call is TRBV14, the J call TRBJ2-7; TRBD1 aligns across 8 bases. CDR1 and CDR2 (germline): SGHDN, FVKESK. The V and J ends lost 6 bases and 3 bases, in that order; junction bases with no gene match: 10. CDR3 length equals 15 residues.

This clone was found a few times. The CDR3 nucleotides are TGTGCCAGAGCCACAGGGTCCTACGAGCAGTACTTC. Translated: CARATGSYEQYF. The chain has TRBV19 and TRBJ2-7; a possible D gene is TRBD1 (6 bases). Between the trimmed V and J ends, which lost 9 bases and 1 base, there was a span of 10 bases. The CDR3 covers 12 residues. From germline, CDR1 is LNHDA and CDR2 SQIVND (reference sequence).

V and J are TRBV2 and TRBJ1-2; a possible D gene is TRBD1 (5 bases). V gave up 5 bases and J gave up 4 bases, with 17 bases separating them. The germline gives CDR1 SNHLY, CDR2 FYNNEI. CDR3 size: 15 residues. DNA for the CDR3: TGTGCCAGCAGTCCCGATTCCAGGGTAGCCTATGGCTACACCTTC. Translating it yields CASSPDSRVAYGYTF.

V is TRBV7-2 and J is TRBJ2-5; TRBD2 agrees at 11 bases. J lost 0 bases, V lost 3 bases, and 9 bases had no gene match. The V gene's germline CDR1 is SGHTA and CDR2 FQGNSA. The CDR3 totals 18 residues. The CDR3 coding sequence is TGTGCCAGCAGCTTGAACCCCCCTAGCGGGGGGAACCAAGAGACCCAGTACTTC. This encodes CASSLNPPSGGNQETQYF.

This clone was recorded only once. V is TRBV11-3 and J is TRBJ2-1; TRBD2 matches 15 bases. Germline V lookup: CDR1 SGHNT, CDR2 YENEEA. The CDR3 totals 14 residues. The V gene end was trimmed by 4 bases and the J gene end by 14 bases; junction bases not matched to a gene: 6. The CDR3 DNA follows: TGTGCCAGCAGCTCCCGGACTAGCGGGGGGGCGGAGTTCTTC. Protein sequence: CASSSRTSGGAEFF.

The chain carries TRBV7-2 and TRBJ2-1; TRBD2 matches 7 bases. Germline V gives CDR1 SGHTA, CDR2 FQGNSA. CDR3 length: 19 amino acids. The V gene end was trimmed by 5 bases and the J gene end by 12 bases; junction bases not matched to a gene: 28. In DNA form, the CDR3 reads TGTGCCAGCAGCCAATTCTCTAGCCCTGGCGGGAGTCTCTCAAGGGGGCAGTTCTTC. It codes for CASSQFSSPGGSLSRGQFF.

V usage is TRBV18 and J usage is TRBJ1-2, with 7 bases identical to TRBD1. CDR1 is KGHSH and CDR2 is LQKENI in the germline V gene. The CDR3 spans 15 residues. Germline trimming cut 0 bases from V and 2 bases from J; bases unmatched to any gene: 3. The CDR3 loop reads CASSPPTGRNYGYTF. CDR3 in DNA: TGTGCCAGCTCACCACCGACAGGGAGGAACTATGGCTACACCTTC.

This chain links TRBV6-1 with TRBJ1-1; 7 positions agree with TRBD1. CDR1 MNHNS and CDR2 SASEGT come from the germline V gene. V was clipped by 0 bases and J by 8 bases; unmatched bases: 9. The CDR3 sequence is 15 residues long. The CDR3 DNA follows: TGTGCCAGCAGTGAAGCAGGGCAGGGGGGCCGAGAAGCTTTCTTT. As protein: CASSEAGQGGREAFF.

The chain links TRBV5-4 to TRBJ2-7; 7 positions match TRBD2. The CDR3 has 15 residues. The V gene end was trimmed by 4 bases and the J gene end by 3 bases; junction bases not matched to a gene: 10. The germline gives CDR1 SGHNT, CDR2 YYREEE (reference sequence). The DNA of the CDR3 is TGTGCCAGCAGCCCGGCGGCGGGAGCGGTCTACGAGCAGTACTTC. Translated, it gives CASSPAAGAVYEQYF.

V usage is TRBV7-2 and J usage is TRBJ1-1, with 8 bases identical to TRBD1. The trim removed 1 base at V and 6 bases at J, leaving 1 base unmatched. This CDR3 has 13 amino acids. Germline V gene data show CDR1 as SGHTA and CDR2 as FQGNSA. The CDR3 spells CASSLDRGAEAFF. The CDR3 DNA is TGTGCCAGCAGCTTAGACAGGGGGGCTGAAGCTTTCTTT.

The chain links TRBV5-1 to TRBJ2-5; 7 bases agree with TRBD2. The ends lost 4 bases at V and 2 bases at J; junction bases unmatched: 8. The CDR3 extends over 15 amino acids. Germline CDR1 SGHRS, CDR2 YFSETQ. CDR3 sequence: CASSGEGIRQETQYF. The CDR3 region has the DNA TGCGCCAGCAGCGGGGAGGGGATTAGGCAAGAGACCCAGTACTTC.

The rearrangement joins TRBV5-1 to TRBJ1-6; no definite D call. Germline CDR1 SGHRS, CDR2 YFSETQ. V dropped 3 bases and J dropped 9 bases, with 7 bases sitting between them. The CDR3 contains 12 residues. The CDR3 DNA reads as TGCGCCAGCAGCTCTGGAGGTTCACCCCTCCACTTT. This codes for CASSSGGSPLHF.

The V gene is TRBV9, the J gene TRBJ2-5; 9 bases agree with TRBD2. Germline CDR1 is SGDLS and CDR2 is YYNGEE. The CDR3 sequence is 16 residues long. V shed 3 bases and J 3 bases; nucleotides not matched to a gene: 9. The chain's CDR3 is CASSGPTASGKETQYF. CDR3 nucleotide sequence: TGTGCCAGCAGCGGCCCGACGGCTAGCGGGAAAGAGACCCAGTACTTC.

This chain links TRBV4-3 with TRBJ2-4; TRBD1 agrees at 11 bases. From germline, CDR1 is LGHNA and CDR2 YSLEER. CDR3 size: 18 residues. The ends lost 3 bases at V and 8 bases at J; junction bases unmatched: 15. CDR3 in amino acids: CASSQGLPGQGGGYIQYF. In DNA, the CDR3 is TGCGCCAGCAGCCAGGGTTTGCCGGGACAGGGGGGAGGATACATTCAGTACTTC.

This clone showed up just a few times. V and J are TRBV6-5 and TRBJ1-3, with D possibly matching TRBD1 (6 bases). Germline V gene data show CDR1 as MNHEY and CDR2 as SVGAGI. Deletions cut 5 bases from V and 0 bases from J, with 11 bases between. This CDR3 comprises 15 residues. The CDR3 DNA sequence: TGTGCCAGCAGTAGGGACATCGGCTCTGGAAACACCATATATTTT. Translated, it gives CASSRDIGSGNTIYF.

The gene calls are TRBV27 and TRBJ2-2; D perhaps matches TRBD2 (6 bases). Between the trimmed V and J ends, which lost 7 bases and 4 bases, there was a span of 10 bases. The germline gives CDR1 MNHEY, CDR2 SMNVEV (reference sequence). This CDR3 contains 13 residues. CDR3: CASKVGLTGELFF. The CDR3 coding sequence is TGTGCCAGCAAAGTGGGACTCACCGGGGAGCTGTTTTTT.

V is TRBV9 and J is TRBJ2-5; the match to TRBD2 covers 7 bases. Germline V gene data show CDR1 as SGDLS and CDR2 as YYNGEE. The CDR3 is made up of 13 amino acids. With V trimmed by 3 bases and J by 2 bases, 1 base remained unmatched. CDR3 nucleotides: TGTGCCAGCAGCGCGGGGGGACAAGAGACCCAGTACTTC. It specifies CASSAGGQETQYF.